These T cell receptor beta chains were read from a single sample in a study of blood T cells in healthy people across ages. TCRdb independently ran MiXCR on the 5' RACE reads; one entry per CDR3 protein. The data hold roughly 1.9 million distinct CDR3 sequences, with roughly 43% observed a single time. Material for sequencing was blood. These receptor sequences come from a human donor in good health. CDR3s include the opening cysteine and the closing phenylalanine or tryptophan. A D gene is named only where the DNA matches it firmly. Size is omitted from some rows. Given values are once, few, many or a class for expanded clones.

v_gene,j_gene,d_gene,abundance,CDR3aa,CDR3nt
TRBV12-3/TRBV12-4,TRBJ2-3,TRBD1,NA,CASSQTGQGRTDTQYF,TGTGCCAGCAGCCAAACCGGACAGGGGCGCACAGATACGCAGTATTTT
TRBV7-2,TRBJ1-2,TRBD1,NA,CASSLGGAGGVYGYTF,TGTGCCAGCAGCTTAGGGGGGGCAGGGGGGGTCTATGGCTACACCTTC
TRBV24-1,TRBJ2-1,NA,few,CATSDLGLASNNEQFF,TGTGCCACCAGTGATTTAGGTCTAGCCTCGAACAATGAGCAGTTCTTC
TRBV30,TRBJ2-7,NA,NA,CAWSVSRYEQYF,TGTGCCTGGAGTGTATCCCGGTACGAGCAGTACTTC
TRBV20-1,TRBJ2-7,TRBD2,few,CSARVASGGPYEQYF,TGCAGTGCTAGAGTGGCTAGCGGGGGACCTTACGAGCAGTACTTC
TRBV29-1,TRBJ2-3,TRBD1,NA,CSAIKEGGLTDTQYF,TGCAGCGCTATAAAGGAAGGGGGCCTCACAGATACGCAGTATTTT
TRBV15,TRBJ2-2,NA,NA,CATSNTGELFF,TGTGCCACCAGTAATACCGGGGAGCTGTTTTTT
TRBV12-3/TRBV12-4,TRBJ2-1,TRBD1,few,CASSSSDRVPYNEQFF,TGTGCCAGCAGTTCCTCGGACAGGGTCCCCTACAATGAGCAGTTCTTC
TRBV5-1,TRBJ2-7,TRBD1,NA,CAGSLGTGESFEQYF,TGCGCCGGCAGCCTGGGGACAGGGGAATCGTTCGAGCAGTACTTC
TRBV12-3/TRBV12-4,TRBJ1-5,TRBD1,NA,CASSLRGQGNGQPQHF,TGTGCCAGCAGTTTAAGGGGGCAGGGTAACGGTCAGCCCCAGCATTTT